The 9 T cell receptor beta chains listed next were all sequenced from one sample in a study of post-analysis software for immune sequencing data. The study, taken as a whole, reports: Comparison of patients with controls showed about 5 TRBV segments more frequent in patients, TRBV5-6, TRBV5-1 and TRBV20-1 among them.

The TCR beta cDNA libraries carried unique molecular identifiers. TCRdb redid the calling of the PCR reads with MiXCR, one entry per CDR3 protein. The sample lists roughly 650,000 distinct CDR3 sequences; 59% were seen once. These TCRs' antigens remain unknown. What was sequenced was blood. These receptors came from a girl aged 2-10 years with multiple sclerosis.

This clonotype was counted a few times. The rearrangement joins TRBV2 to TRBJ2-5; perhaps TRBD2 as D (6 bases). The germline gives CDR1 SNHLY, CDR2 FYNNEI. The length of the CDR3 is 14 residues. With 6 bases removed from V and 5 bases from J, the gap between germline ends came to 16 bases. The CDR3 reads CASRTPQEGETQYF. CDR3 nucleotides: TGTGCCAGCAGGACCCCGCAGGAGGGGGAGACCCAGTACTTC.

This clonotype was seen a few times. This chain connects TRBV12-3 or TRBV12-4 to TRBJ1-5, with no clear D. CDR3 size: 13 residues. V gave up 3 bases and J gave up 6 bases, with 9 bases separating them. CDR3 bases: TGTGCCAGCAGTTTCGGTCTAGGTCAGCCCCAGCATTTT. Protein: CASSFGLGQPQHF.

In nucleotides, the CDR3 is TGTGCCAGCAGAAACCTGGGACAGTTTACCAATCAGCCCCAGCATTTT. It encodes CASRNLGQFTNQPQHF. V gene TRBV6-4 combines with J gene TRBJ1-5; TRBD1 matches at 7 bases. The V and J ends lost 6 bases and 3 bases, in that order; junction bases with no gene match: 11. This CDR3 spans 16 amino acids. Germline V gene sequence: CDR1 MRHNA, CDR2 SNTAGT.

This chain joins TRBV6-6 and TRBJ2-6; D remains ambiguous. V gave up 5 bases and J gave up 0 bases, with 8 bases separating them. The CDR3 is made up of 15 amino acids. CDR1 is MNHNY and CDR2 is SVGAGI in the germline V gene (reference sequence). The CDR3 spells CASSPFNSGANVLTF. The CDR3 DNA is TGTGCCAGCAGTCCCTTTAACTCTGGGGCCAACGTCCTGACTTTC.

The genes are TRBV25-1 and TRBJ2-1; the match to TRBD2 covers 13 bases. Per germline, CDR1 MGHDK and CDR2 SYGVNS. This CDR3 spans 17 amino acids. V was pared by 4 bases and J by 2 bases, with 5 bases of the junction left unmatched. Here the CDR3 reads CASSGGTSGVAYNEQFF. CDR3 sequence (DNA): TGTGCCAGCAGTGGGGGGACTAGCGGGGTTGCCTACAATGAGCAGTTCTTC.

The CDR3 region is CASRQGARDQPQHF. Here the CDR3 DNA reads TGTGCCAGCAGGCAGGGGGCGCGGGATCAGCCCCAGCATTTT. The chain uses TRBV6-2 or TRBV6-3 and TRBJ1-5; 8 nucleotides align to TRBD1. The ends lost 6 bases at V and 5 bases at J; junction bases unmatched: 6. The CDR3 is made up of 14 amino acids. Germline V gives CDR1 MNHEY, CDR2 SVGEGT.

The rearrangement links TRBV6-2 or TRBV6-3 to TRBJ2-5, with no clear D. The DNA end favors TRBJ2-7, so the J call may be wrong. Looked up from germline, CDR1 is MNHEY and CDR2 is SVGEGT. The CDR3 covers 15 residues. The CDR3 region is CASSTAWPSSYEQYF. The CDR3 DNA sequence: TGTGCCAGCAGCACAGCCTGGCCGTCCAGCTACGAGCAGTACTTC.

There are a few counts of this clonotype. V and J are TRBV14 and TRBJ2-5, with TRBD2 identical over 8 bases. The CDR3 is made up of 14 amino acids. V lost 1 base, J lost 6 bases, and 4 bases stayed unmatched. The germline V gene has CDR1 SGHDN and CDR2 FVKESK. This chain's CDR3 is CASSQVGGRKTQYF. CDR3 bases: TGTGCCAGCAGCCAAGTTGGCGGGAGGAAGACCCAGTACTTC. The whole variable domain, remainder taken from reference TRBV14 and TRBJ2-5, is EAGVTQFPSHSVIEKGQTVTLRCDPISGHDNLYWYRRVMGKEIKFLLHFVKESKQDESGMPNNRFLAERTGGTYSTLKVQPAELEDSGVYFCASSQVGGRKTQYFGPGTRLLVL.

The chain is built from TRBV12-5 and TRBJ2-3; D not resolved. Per the germline V gene, CDR1 is LGHNT and CDR2 is FRNRAP. The ends were cut back, 6 bases at V and 0 bases at J, with 10 bases in the middle. This CDR3 region has 14 residues. For the CDR3, the DNA is TGTGCTAGTGGGAGCGATTCTAGCACAGATACGCAGTATTTT. Amino acids: CASGSDSSTDTQYF.